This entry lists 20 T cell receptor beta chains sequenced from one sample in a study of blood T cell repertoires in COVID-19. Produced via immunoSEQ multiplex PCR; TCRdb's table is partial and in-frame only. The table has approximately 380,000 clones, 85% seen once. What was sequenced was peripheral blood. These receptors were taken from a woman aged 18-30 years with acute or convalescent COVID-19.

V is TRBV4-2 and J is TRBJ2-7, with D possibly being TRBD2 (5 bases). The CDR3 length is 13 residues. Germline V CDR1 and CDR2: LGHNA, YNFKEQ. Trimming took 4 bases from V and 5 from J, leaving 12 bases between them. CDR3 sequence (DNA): TGTGCCAGCAGCCCCGGACGGGGTAACGAGCAGTACTTC. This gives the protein CASSPGRGNEQYF.

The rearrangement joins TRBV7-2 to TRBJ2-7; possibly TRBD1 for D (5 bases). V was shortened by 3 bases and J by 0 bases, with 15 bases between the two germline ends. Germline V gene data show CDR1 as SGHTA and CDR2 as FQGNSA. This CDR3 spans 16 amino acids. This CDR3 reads CASSFEDKQGSYEQYF. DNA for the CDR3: TGTGCCAGCAGCTTTGAGGACAAGCAAGGCTCCTACGAGCAGTACTTC.

The CDR3 DNA reads as TGTGCCAGTAGTATTTTGGCTCAGGGTTCGAAATCAGAGACCCAGTACTTC. Its translation: CASSILAQGSKSETQYF. V gene TRBV19 combines with J gene TRBJ2-5; D might be TRBD1 (5 bases). The germline CDR1 and CDR2 sequences are LNHDA and SQIVND (reference sequence). The V gene lost 3 bases and the J gene lost 4 bases, with 21 bases spanning the gap. The CDR3 consists of 17 residues.

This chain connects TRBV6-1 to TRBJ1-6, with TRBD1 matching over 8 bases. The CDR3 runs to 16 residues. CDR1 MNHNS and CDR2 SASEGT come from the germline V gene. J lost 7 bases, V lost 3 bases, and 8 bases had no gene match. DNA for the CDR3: TGTGCCAGCAGTGAGGTTGGGACAGGTACGAATTCACCCCTCCACTTT. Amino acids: CASSEVGTGTNSPLHF.

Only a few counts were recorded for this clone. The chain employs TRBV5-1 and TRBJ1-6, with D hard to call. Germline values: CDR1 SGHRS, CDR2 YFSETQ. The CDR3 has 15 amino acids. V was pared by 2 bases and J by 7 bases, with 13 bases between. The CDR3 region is CASSFASEGNSPLHF. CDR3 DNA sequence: TGCGCCAGCAGCTTTGCGAGCGAAGGAAATTCACCCCTCCACTTT.

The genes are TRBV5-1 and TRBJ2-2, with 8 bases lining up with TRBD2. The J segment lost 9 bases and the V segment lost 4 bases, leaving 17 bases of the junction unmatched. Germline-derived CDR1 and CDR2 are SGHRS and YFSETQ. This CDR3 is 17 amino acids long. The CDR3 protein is CASSPGPGLVEERELFF. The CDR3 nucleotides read TGCGCCAGCAGCCCCGGACCGGGACTAGTCGAAGAAAGGGAGCTGTTTTTT.

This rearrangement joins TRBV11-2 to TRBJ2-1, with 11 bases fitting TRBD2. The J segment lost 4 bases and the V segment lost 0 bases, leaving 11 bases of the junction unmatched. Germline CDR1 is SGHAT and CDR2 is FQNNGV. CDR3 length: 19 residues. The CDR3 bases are TGTGCCAGCAGCTTAGATCGTTTTAGCGGGAGGGCAGCATACAATGAGCAGTTCTTC. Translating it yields CASSLDRFSGRAAYNEQFF.

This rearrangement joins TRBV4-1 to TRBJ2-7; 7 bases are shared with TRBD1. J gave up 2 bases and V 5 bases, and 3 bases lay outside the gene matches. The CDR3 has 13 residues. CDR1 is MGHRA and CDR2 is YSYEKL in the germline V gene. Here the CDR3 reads CASSVGQAYEQYF. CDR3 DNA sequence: TGCGCCAGCAGCGTCGGACAGGCCTACGAGCAGTACTTC.

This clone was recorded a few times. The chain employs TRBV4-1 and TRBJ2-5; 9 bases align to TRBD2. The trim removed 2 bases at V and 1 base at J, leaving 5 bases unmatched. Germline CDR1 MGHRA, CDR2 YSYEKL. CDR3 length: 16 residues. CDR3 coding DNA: TGCGCCAGCAGCCAAACAGCGGGGGGATCCCAAGAGACCCAGTACTTC. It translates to CASSQTAGGSQETQYF.

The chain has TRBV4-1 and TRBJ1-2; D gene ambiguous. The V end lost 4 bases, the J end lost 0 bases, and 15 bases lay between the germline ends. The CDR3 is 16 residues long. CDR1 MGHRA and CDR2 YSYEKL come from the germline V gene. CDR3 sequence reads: CASSPTESTANYGYTF. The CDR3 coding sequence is TGCGCCAGCAGCCCTACCGAGAGCACAGCTAACTATGGCTACACCTTC.

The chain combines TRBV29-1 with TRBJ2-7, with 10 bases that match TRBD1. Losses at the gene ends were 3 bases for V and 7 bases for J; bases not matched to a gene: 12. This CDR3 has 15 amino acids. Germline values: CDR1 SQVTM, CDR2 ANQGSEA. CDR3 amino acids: CSVEKGGTGAGEQYF. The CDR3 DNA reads TGCAGCGTTGAGAAAGGTGGGACAGGGGCGGGGGAGCAGTACTTC.

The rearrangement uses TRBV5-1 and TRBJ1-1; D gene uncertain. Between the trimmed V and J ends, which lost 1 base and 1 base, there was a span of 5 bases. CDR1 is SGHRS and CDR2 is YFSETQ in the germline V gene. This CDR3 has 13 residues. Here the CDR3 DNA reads TGCGCCAGCAGCTTGAATCAGAACACTGAAGCTTTCTTT. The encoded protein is CASSLNQNTEAFF.

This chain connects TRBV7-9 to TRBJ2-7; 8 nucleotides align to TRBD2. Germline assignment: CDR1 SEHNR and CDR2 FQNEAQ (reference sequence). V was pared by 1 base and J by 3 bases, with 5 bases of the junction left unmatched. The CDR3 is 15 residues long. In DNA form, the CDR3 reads TGTGCCAGCAGCTTAGAGGTAGCGGGGAGCTACGAGCAGTACTTC. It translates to CASSLEVAGSYEQYF.

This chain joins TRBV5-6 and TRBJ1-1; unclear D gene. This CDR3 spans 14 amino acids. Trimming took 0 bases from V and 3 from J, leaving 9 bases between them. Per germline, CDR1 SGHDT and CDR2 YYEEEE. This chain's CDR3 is CASSLAMEYTEAFF. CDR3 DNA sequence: TGTGCCAGCAGCTTGGCGATGGAGTACACTGAAGCTTTCTTT.

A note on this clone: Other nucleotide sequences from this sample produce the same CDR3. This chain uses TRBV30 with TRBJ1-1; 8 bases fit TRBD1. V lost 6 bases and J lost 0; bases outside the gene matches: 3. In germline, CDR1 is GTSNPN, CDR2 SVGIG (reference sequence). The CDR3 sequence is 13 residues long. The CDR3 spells CACRQGMNTEAFF. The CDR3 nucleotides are TGTGCCTGCCGACAGGGGATGAACACTGAAGCTTTCTTT.

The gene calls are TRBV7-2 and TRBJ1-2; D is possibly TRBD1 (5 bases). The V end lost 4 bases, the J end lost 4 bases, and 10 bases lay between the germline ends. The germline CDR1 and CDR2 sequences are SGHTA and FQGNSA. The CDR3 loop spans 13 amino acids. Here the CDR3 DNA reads TGTGCCAGCAGCTCCCCAGGGCTCTATGGCTACACCTTC. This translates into CASSSPGLYGYTF. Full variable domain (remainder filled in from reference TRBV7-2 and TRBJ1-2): GAGVSQSPSNKVTEKGKDVELRCDPISGHTALYWYRQSLGQGLEFLIYFQGNSAPDKSGLPSDRFSAERTGGSVSTLTIQRTQQEDSAVYLCASSSPGLYGYTFGSGTRLTVV.

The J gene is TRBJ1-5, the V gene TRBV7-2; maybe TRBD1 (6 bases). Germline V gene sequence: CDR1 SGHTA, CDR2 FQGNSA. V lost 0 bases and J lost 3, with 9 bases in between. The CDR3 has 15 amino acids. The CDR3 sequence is CASSLARTDNQPQHF. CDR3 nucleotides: TGTGCCAGCAGCTTAGCGAGGACAGACAATCAGCCCCAGCATTTT. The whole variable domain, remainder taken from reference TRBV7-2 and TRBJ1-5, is GAGVSQSPSNKVTEKGKDVELRCDPISGHTALYWYRQSLGQGLEFLIYFQGNSAPDKSGLPSDRFSAERTGGSVSTLTIQRTQQEDSAVYLCASSLARTDNQPQHFGDGTRLSIL.

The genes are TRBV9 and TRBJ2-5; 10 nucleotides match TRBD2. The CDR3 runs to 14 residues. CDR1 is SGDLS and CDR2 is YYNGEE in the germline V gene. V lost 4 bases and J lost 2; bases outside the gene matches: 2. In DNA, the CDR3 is TGTGCCAGCAGCAATAGCGGGAGGCAAGAGACCCAGTACTTC. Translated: CASSNSGRQETQYF.

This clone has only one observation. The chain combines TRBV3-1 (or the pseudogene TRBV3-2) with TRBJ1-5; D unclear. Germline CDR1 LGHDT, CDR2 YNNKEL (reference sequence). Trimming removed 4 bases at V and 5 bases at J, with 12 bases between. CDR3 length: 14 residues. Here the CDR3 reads CASSPEKYDQPQHF. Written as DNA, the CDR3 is TGTGCCAGCAGCCCAGAAAAATATGATCAGCCCCAGCATTTT.

In DNA, the CDR3 is TGCGCCAGCAGCTTGGGTGGGACAGGGGATCGAGCTTTCTTT. Its translation: CASSLGGTGDRAFF. V is TRBV5-1 and J is TRBJ1-1, with TRBD1 matching over 10 bases. This CDR3 contains 14 residues. J gave up 10 bases and V 0 bases, and 6 bases lay outside the gene matches. Germline V CDR1 and CDR2: SGHRS, YFSETQ.